The 3 T cell receptor beta chains below all came from one sample that was sequenced in a study of identical twins. One entry per CDR3 protein results from TCRdb running MiXCR on the 5' RACE reads. The table lists roughly 200,000 distinct CDR3 sequences, approximately 8.3% of them singletons. This sample also belongs to another study, concerning yellow fever vaccine responses in identical twins.

The specimen was memory (CD45RO+) T cells sorted from blood. The source of these receptors is a woman between 18 and 30 years old in good health.

The table lists this clonotype with many counts. J is TRBJ2-3 and V is TRBV20-1; D is possibly TRBD2 (6 bases). The CDR3 totals 15 residues. Looked up from germline, CDR1 is DFQATT and CDR2 is SNEGSKA (reference sequence). The V and J ends lost 6 bases and 2 bases respectively, with 18 bases between them. The CDR3 coding sequence is TGCAGTGCCAATTTAGCGGCGAGATACACAGATACGCAGTATTTT. Encoded protein: CSANLAARYTDTQYF.

This clonotype showed up just a few times. The chain joins TRBV6-4 to TRBJ2-1; 11 nucleotides agree with TRBD2. Losses at the gene ends were 4 bases for V and 3 bases for J; bases not matched to a gene: 2. CDR1 and CDR2 from the germline V gene are MRHNA and SNTAGT. The CDR3 consists of 15 residues. CDR3 residues: CASSGTSGSYNEQFF. In DNA, the CDR3 is TGTGCCAGCAGTGGTACTAGCGGGAGCTACAATGAGCAGTTCTTC.

This chain joins TRBV6-5 and TRBJ2-7; TRBD1 or TRBD2 may be the D gene (7 bases each). Germline V gives CDR1 MNHEY, CDR2 SVGAGI. Trimming left V 2 bases short and J 6 bases short, with 17 bases between. The CDR3 extends over 15 amino acids. As DNA, the CDR3 is TGTGCCAGCAGTTACGTGCAGGGGGGGGCTCTCGAGCAGTACTTC. Translating it yields CASSYVQGGALEQYF.